The clone carrying this TCR beta chain was recorded a few times. The antigen is undetermined. These data belong to a study of long-term antiretroviral therapy in people with HIV. Survey-level resolution applied to immunoSEQ assay v3.0. The data were produced by immunoSEQ multiplex PCR, yet TCRdb's version contains in-frame clones alone and is incomplete. The sample yields about 24,000 clones, 81% seen once. V was pared by 6 bases and J by 8 bases, with 25 bases between. CDR3 length: 16 amino acids. CDR1 and CDR2 from the germline V gene are MNHEY and SMNVEV (reference sequence). Study-level results: Repertoires with HIV possessed tighter CDR3 length spans than those of controls. Participants lacked recorded data on ART adherence, viral resistance or therapy changes.

The rearrangement links TRBV27 to TRBJ1-2, with D possibly being TRBD1 (6 bases). This clonotype originated in a man aged 30 to 39 with HIV. This material consisted of unsorted PBMCs, taken 4.4 years after starting antiretroviral therapy. CDR3 protein: CASRQGAGALTRGYTF. The CDR3 nucleotides read TGTGCCAGCAGACAAGGGGCGGGGGCGCTGACCCGGGGCTACACCTTC.